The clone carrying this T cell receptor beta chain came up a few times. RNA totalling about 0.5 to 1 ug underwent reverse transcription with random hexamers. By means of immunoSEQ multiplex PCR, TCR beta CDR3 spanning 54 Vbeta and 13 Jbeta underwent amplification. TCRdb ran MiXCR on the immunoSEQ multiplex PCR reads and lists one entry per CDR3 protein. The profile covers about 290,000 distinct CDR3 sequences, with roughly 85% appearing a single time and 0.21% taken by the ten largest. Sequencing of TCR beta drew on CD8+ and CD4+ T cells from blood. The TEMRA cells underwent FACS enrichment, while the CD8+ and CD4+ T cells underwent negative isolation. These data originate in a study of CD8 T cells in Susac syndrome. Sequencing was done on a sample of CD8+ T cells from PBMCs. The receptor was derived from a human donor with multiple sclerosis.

The CDR3 loop reads CASSLELGMSYEQYF. The CDR3 nucleotides read TGTGCCAGCAGCTTAGAGTTAGGGATGTCCTACGAGCAGTACTTC. The chain joins TRBV11-2 to TRBJ2-7; D is ambiguous. This CDR3 has 15 amino acids. CDR1 and CDR2 (germline): SGHAT, FQNNGV. V was shortened by 0 bases and J by 1 base, with 10 bases between the two germline ends.